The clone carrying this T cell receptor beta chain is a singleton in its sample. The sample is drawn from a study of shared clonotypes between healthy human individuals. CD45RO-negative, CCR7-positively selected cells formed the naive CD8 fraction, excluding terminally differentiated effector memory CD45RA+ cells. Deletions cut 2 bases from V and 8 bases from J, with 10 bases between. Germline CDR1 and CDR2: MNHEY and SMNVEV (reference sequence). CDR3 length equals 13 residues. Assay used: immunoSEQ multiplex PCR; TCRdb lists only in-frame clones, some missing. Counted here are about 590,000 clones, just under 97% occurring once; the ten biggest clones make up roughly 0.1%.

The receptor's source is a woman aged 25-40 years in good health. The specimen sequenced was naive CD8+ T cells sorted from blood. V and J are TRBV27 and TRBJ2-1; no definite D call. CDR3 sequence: CASSLGLGDEQFF. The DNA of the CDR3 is TGTGCCAGCAGTTTAGGGCTAGGCGATGAGCAGTTCTTC.